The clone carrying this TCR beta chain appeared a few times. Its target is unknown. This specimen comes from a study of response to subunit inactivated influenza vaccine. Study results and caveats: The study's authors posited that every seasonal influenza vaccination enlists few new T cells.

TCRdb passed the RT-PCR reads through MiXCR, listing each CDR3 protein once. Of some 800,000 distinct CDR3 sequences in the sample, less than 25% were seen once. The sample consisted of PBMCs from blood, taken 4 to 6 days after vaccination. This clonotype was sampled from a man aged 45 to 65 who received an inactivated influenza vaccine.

CDR3 nucleotide sequence: TGTGCCAGCAGTTTGGGGACGGGCTTCAGCTCCTACGAGCAGTACTTC. Its protein is CASSLGTGFSSYEQYF. J is TRBJ2-7 and V is TRBV28; D is tentatively TRBD1 or TRBD2 (5 bases each). The CDR3 contains 16 residues. Germline lookup yields CDR1 MDHEN and CDR2 SYDVKM. Deletions cut 3 bases from V and 0 bases from J, with 15 bases between.